This TCR beta chain stems from a study of blood T cell repertoires in COVID-19. Germline V gives CDR1 KGHSH, CDR2 LQKENI. V lost 3 bases, J lost 5 bases, and 4 bases stayed unmatched. This CDR3 spans 15 amino acids. This clone came up a few times. Clones were sequenced by immunoSEQ multiplex PCR, and TCRdb holds only the in-frame ones, with some missing. This repertoire shows about 140,000 clones, 84% found once; its top ten account for roughly 3.5%. Material for sequencing was PBMCs or T cells enriched from blood (not recorded which). This receptor was obtained from a woman in her forties or fifties with acute COVID-19. The V and J genes are TRBV18 and TRBJ1-4; 9 bases are a match to TRBD1. The CDR3 spells CASSPLGTGNEKLFF. The CDR3 DNA reads as TGTGCCAGCTCACCTCTTGGGACAGGGAATGAAAAACTGTTTTTT.